These 6 T cell receptor beta chains originate from one sample sequenced in a study of Ad26.COV2.S vaccination and SARS-CoV-2 variants. This table comes from immunoSEQ multiplex PCR, and its TCRdb copy is limited to in-frame clones, with some not included. The repertoire has roughly 420,000 clones, 80% to 90% of them found once; the top ten carry about 2.5%. Sample treatment: around 19 received Ad26.COV2.S at low or high dose, single or two shots; roughly 5 received placebo; per-sample allocation not given. Sampling occurred on day 63 after the first vaccine or placebo injection. The sample in question was peripheral blood, obtained in a trial of Ad26.COV2.S vaccine versus placebo. These receptors came from a person between 18 and 60 years old who received the Ad26.COV2.S COVID-19 vaccine or a placebo.

On this clone itself: This same CDR3 is encoded by further DNA sequences in the sample. The rearrangement joins TRBV18 to TRBJ2-1, with 7 bases matching TRBD2. The V and J ends lost 0 bases and 3 bases, in that order; junction bases with no gene match: 2. This CDR3 has 15 amino acids. Germline CDR1 and CDR2: KGHSH and LQKENI. The CDR3 DNA sequence: TGTGCCAGCTCACCACCGGGCGGGAGCTACAATGAGCAGTTCTTC. This gives the protein CASSPPGGSYNEQFF.

The chain links TRBV6-2 or TRBV6-3 to TRBJ1-1; the D is unclear. Deletions cut 2 bases from V and 10 bases from J, with 14 bases between. CDR1 is MNHEY, CDR2 SVGEGT, per germline. This CDR3 contains 13 residues. In DNA form, the CDR3 reads TGTGCCAGCAGTTACAGTCCCCCCTATGGAGCTTTCTTT. Amino acid sequence: CASSYSPPYGAFF.

The V and J genes are TRBV19 and TRBJ1-5; possible D gene TRBD1, 5 bases. Trimming stripped 10 bases from V and 2 bases from J, with 18 bases between. This CDR3 has 15 residues. The germline V gene encodes CDR1 LNHDA and CDR2 SQIVND (reference sequence). The CDR3 here is CATQRRGLGNQPQHF. Written as DNA, the CDR3 is TGTGCCACCCAAAGGAGGGGCTTAGGCAATCAGCCCCAGCATTTT.

For this clone: Other nucleotide sequences from this sample produce the same CDR3. This chain uses TRBV5-1 with TRBJ2-1, with 9 positions matching TRBD2. Germline loops: CDR1 SGHRS, CDR2 YFSETQ. J was trimmed by 4 bases and V by 4 bases; bases with no gene match: 6. The CDR3 loop spans 15 amino acids. The CDR3 coding sequence is TGCGCCAGCAGCCCGGCGAGCGGGGGGTACAATGAGCAGTTCTTC. Amino acids: CASSPASGGYNEQFF.

The chain uses TRBV2 and TRBJ1-4, with a tentative D call TRBD1 (6 bases). This CDR3 is built from 14 residues. V shed 7 bases and J shed 8 bases, with 17 bases lying between them. In germline, CDR1 is SNHLY, CDR2 FYNNEI. The CDR3 DNA reads as TGTGCCAGCACCCTTCTACAGGGCGGGGAAAAACTGTTTTTT. Protein product: CASTLLQGGEKLFF.

The chain combines TRBV9 with TRBJ2-2; the D gene is possibly TRBD1 (6 bases). Trimming stripped 7 bases from V and 3 bases from J, with 22 bases between. The CDR3 has 17 amino acids. Germline V gene sequence: CDR1 SGDLS, CDR2 YYNGEE. CDR3 protein: CASGGPGQGMDTGELFF. In DNA form, the CDR3 reads TGTGCCAGCGGGGGCCCGGGACAAGGTATGGACACCGGGGAGCTGTTTTTT.